One and the same sample provided the 19 T cell receptor beta chains below, sequenced in a study of T-cell memory formation after mild COVID-19. Using its own MiXCR run on the 5' RACE reads, TCRdb lists one record per CDR3 protein. In the table there are about 560,000 distinct CDR3 sequences, 17% of which are singletons. The sequencing sample was made of PBMCs or a T cell subset sorted from them (not recorded which). The origin of the receptors is an adult woman who had mild COVID-19 (a few samples of this study predate the infection). Cell type and time point are not known.

The chain employs TRBV3-1 and TRBJ1-5; tentatively, D is TRBD1 (6 bases). The CDR3 runs 17 residues. Looked up from germline, CDR1 is LGHDT and CDR2 is YNNKEL (reference sequence). With 0 bases removed from V and 1 base from J, the gap between germline ends came to 13 bases. DNA for the CDR3: TGTGCCAGCAGCCAAGATCAAGGTAGGGGGAGCAATCAGCCCCAGCATTTT. This sequence encodes CASSQDQGRGSNQPQHF.

The J gene is TRBJ2-2, the V gene TRBV24-1; 10 nucleotides agree with TRBD2. CDR3 length: 19 residues. J lost 3 bases, V lost 4 bases, and 13 bases had no gene match. Germline V CDR1 and CDR2: KGHDR, SFDVKD. The CDR3 DNA sequence: TGTGCCACCAGTGAGGGTAACCTTATAGCGGGAGGAGACACCGGGGAGCTGTTTTTT. Encoded protein: CATSEGNLIAGGDTGELFF.

J is TRBJ2-7 and V is TRBV5-4; D is ambiguous. This CDR3 contains 16 residues. Germline CDR1 SGHNT, CDR2 YYREEE (reference sequence). V was clipped by 9 bases and J by 0 bases, with 22 bases between them. CDR3 residues: CATQVYGLTPSYEQYF. For the CDR3, the DNA is TGTGCCACCCAGGTGTATGGGCTGACCCCCTCCTACGAGCAGTACTTC.

The J gene is TRBJ2-2, the V gene TRBV2; D gene uncertain. Germline CDR1 SNHLY, CDR2 FYNNEI. V was cut by 8 bases and J by 3 bases, with 7 bases left in between. There are 12 residues in the CDR3. CDR3 DNA: TGTGCCAGCGGCCTTCACACCGGGGAGCTGTTTTTT. As protein: CASGLHTGELFF.

The chain employs TRBV5-1 and TRBJ2-7, with a weak D call TRBD1 (6 bases). The ends were cut back, 4 bases at V and 6 bases at J, with 26 bases in the middle. This CDR3 contains 17 residues. Looked up from germline, CDR1 is SGHRS and CDR2 is YFSETQ. The CDR3 protein is CASSTLGSGTPGGEQYF. In nucleotides, the CDR3 is TGCGCCAGCAGCACTCTCGGATCCGGGACACCTGGTGGCGAGCAGTACTTC. The full variable domain, rest sourced from reference TRBV5-1 and TRBJ2-7, is KAGVTQTPRYLIKTRGQQVTLSCSPISGHRSVSWYQQTPGQGLQFLFEYFSETQRNKGNFPGRFSGRQFSNSRSEMNVSTLELGDSALYLCASSTLGSGTPGGEQYFGPGTRLTVT.

CDR3 sequence (DNA): TGTGCCAGCAGTTTGTTTTTGGTGAATGAGCAGTTCTTC. Residues: CASSLFLVNEQFF. J is TRBJ2-1 and V is TRBV12-3 or TRBV12-4; no reliable D call. This CDR3 has 13 residues. Between the trimmed V and J ends, which lost 3 bases and 7 bases, there was a span of 10 bases.

The chain joins TRBV2 to TRBJ2-6; TRBD1 agrees at 10 bases. The trim removed 8 bases at V and 4 bases at J, leaving 2 bases unmatched. The CDR3 extends over 14 amino acids. Germline CDR1 SNHLY, CDR2 FYNNEI. This CDR3 is CASGTGAGANVLTF. Here the CDR3 DNA reads TGTGCCAGCGGGACAGGGGCCGGGGCCAACGTCCTGACTTTC.

The CDR3 DNA is TGCGCCAGCAGCCTGGAGGACAGGGGGCTTAATGAGCAGTTCTTC. This encodes CASSLEDRGLNEQFF. The V gene is TRBV5-1, the J gene TRBJ2-1; the match to TRBD1 covers 11 bases. J was trimmed by 7 bases and V by 4 bases; bases with no gene match: 7. The CDR3 contains 15 residues. The germline gives CDR1 SGHRS, CDR2 YFSETQ.

In its sample, this clonotype was seen a few times. The genes are TRBV6-2 or TRBV6-3 and TRBJ2-1, with D possibly matching TRBD2 (6 bases). V shed 4 bases and J shed 4 bases, with 20 bases lying between them. This CDR3 contains 17 residues. The germline CDR1 and CDR2 sequences are MNHEY and SVGEGT. The CDR3 loop reads CASSSLRVRRDYNEQFF. CDR3 in DNA: TGTGCCAGCAGTTCATTACGGGTGCGGCGGGATTACAATGAGCAGTTCTTC.

This clonotype was counted ten times or more. The CDR3 is CASTLTGTANSPLHF. In DNA, the CDR3 is TGTGCCAGCACCCTGACCGGGACTGCTAATTCACCCCTCCACTTT. The chain has TRBV6-5 and TRBJ1-6, with D maybe TRBD1 (5 bases). V lost 7 bases and J lost 6, with 16 bases in between. This CDR3 is 15 amino acids long. CDR1 and CDR2 from the germline V gene are MNHEY and SVGAGI.

The J gene is TRBJ2-7, the V gene TRBV7-9, with 10 bases aligning to TRBD2. Germline V CDR1 and CDR2: SEHNR, FQNEAQ (reference sequence). The ends lost 4 bases at V and 3 bases at J; junction bases unmatched: 12. The CDR3 has 17 amino acids. CDR3 in DNA: TGTGCCAGCAGCTCGACCCCTTCTAGCGGGAGTTTCTACGAGCAGTACTTC. It encodes CASSSTPSSGSFYEQYF.

This clonotype was detected only a few times. This sequence joins TRBV29-1 and TRBJ2-7, with 9 bases that match TRBD1. The CDR3 has 13 amino acids. CDR1 is SQVTM and CDR2 is ANQGSEA in the germline V gene. After removal of 3 bases from V and 7 bases from J, the junction contained 7 bases not matched to a gene. CDR3 residues: CSVDPQGAGEQYF. CDR3 coding DNA: TGCAGCGTTGATCCACAGGGGGCTGGGGAGCAGTACTTC.

The sample holds a few counts of this clonotype. V usage is TRBV7-2 and J usage is TRBJ2-4, with 9 bases lining up with TRBD1. The CDR3 runs 18 residues. Germline trimming cut 3 bases from V and 0 bases from J; bases unmatched to any gene: 9. The germline CDR1 and CDR2 sequences are SGHTA and FQGNSA. CDR3 sequence reads: CASSFTWGQGLAKNIQYF. Written as DNA, the CDR3 is TGTGCCAGCAGCTTTACCTGGGGACAGGGACTAGCCAAAAACATTCAGTACTTC.

The rearrangement joins TRBV9 to TRBJ1-6, with D unresolved. CDR1 is SGDLS and CDR2 is YYNGEE in the germline V gene. The CDR3 totals 13 residues. V dropped 0 bases and J dropped 7 bases, with 5 bases sitting between them. The CDR3 DNA reads as TGTGCCAGCAGCGTAGAAAGGAATTCACCCCTCCACTTT. Its translation is CASSVERNSPLHF.

The chain is built from TRBV6-1 and TRBJ1-4; D is perhaps TRBD1 (5 bases). This CDR3 is built from 16 residues. Germline CDR1 reads MNHNS; CDR2 reads SASEGT. V was shortened by 4 bases and J by 0 bases, with 12 bases between the two germline ends. The CDR3 sequence: CASSALTGATNEKLFF. The CDR3 region has the DNA TGTGCCAGCAGTGCGCTAACAGGTGCAACTAATGAAAAACTGTTTTTT.

This clonotype was detected a few times. The chain recombines TRBV5-4 with TRBJ2-4; D remains unclear. V shed 2 bases and J shed 5 bases, with 5 bases lying between them. The CDR3 loop spans 12 amino acids. CDR1 is SGHNT and CDR2 is YYREEE in the germline V gene (reference sequence). This CDR3 is CASSFGENIQYF. The CDR3 nucleotides read TGTGCCAGCAGCTTCGGTGAAAACATTCAGTACTTC.

This clonotype was seen more than once but under ten times. CDR3: CASSPGDSQPYEQYF. CDR3 DNA sequence: TGTGCCAGCAGCCCTGGGGACAGTCAACCCTACGAGCAGTACTTC. The chain carries TRBV7-9 and TRBJ2-7; 7 positions match TRBD1. The germline CDR1 and CDR2 sequences are SEHNR and FQNEAQ (reference sequence). The V and J ends lost 5 bases and 2 bases, in that order; junction bases with no gene match: 9. The CDR3 extends over 15 amino acids.

J is TRBJ2-1 and V is TRBV6-5, with TRBD2 matching over 12 bases. The V and J ends lost 6 bases and 6 bases, in that order; junction bases with no gene match: 12. Per the germline V gene, CDR1 is MNHEY and CDR2 is SVGAGI. The CDR3 contains 17 residues. The CDR3 sequence: CASRTTASGGAGNEQFF. DNA of the CDR3: TGTGCCAGCAGGACAACCGCTAGCGGGGGGGCAGGCAATGAGCAGTTCTTC.

In its sample, this clonotype was seen a few times. This rearrangement joins TRBV18 to TRBJ2-5, with 7 bases lining up with TRBD2. V dropped 3 bases and J dropped 4; count of bases not matched to a gene: 5. Germline CDR1 reads KGHSH; CDR2 reads LQKENI. The CDR3 is 14 residues long. The CDR3 protein is CASSPKGRGETQYF. In DNA, the CDR3 is TGTGCCAGCTCACCGAAGGGGAGGGGAGAGACCCAGTACTTC.